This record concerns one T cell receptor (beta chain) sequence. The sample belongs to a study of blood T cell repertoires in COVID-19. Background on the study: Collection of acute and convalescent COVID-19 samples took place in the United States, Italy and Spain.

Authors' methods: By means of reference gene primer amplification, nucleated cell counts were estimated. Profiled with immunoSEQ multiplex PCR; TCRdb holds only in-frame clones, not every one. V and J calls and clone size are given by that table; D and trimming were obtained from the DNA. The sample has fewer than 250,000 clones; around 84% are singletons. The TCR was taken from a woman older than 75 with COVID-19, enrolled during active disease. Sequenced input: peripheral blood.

The CDR3 is CASSETGLEANVLTF. The CDR3 region has the DNA TGTGCCAGCAGCGAGACAGGGTTGGAGGCCAACGTCCTGACTTTC. This chain uses TRBV3-1 (or the pseudogene TRBV3-2) with TRBJ2-6; 7 bases fit TRBD1. V lost 5 bases, J lost 6 bases, and 7 bases stayed unmatched. The germline V gene encodes CDR1 LGHDT and CDR2 YNNKEL (reference sequence). The CDR3 totals 15 residues.